These 20 T cell receptor beta chains were all obtained from the same sample, sequenced in a study of glioma-infiltrating T cells. Amplification of TCR alpha and beta CDR3 regions from RNA used iRepertoire nested multiplex PCR. TCRdb reprocessed the multiplex PCR reads via MiXCR and lists one record per CDR3 protein. The sample consists of approximately 400,000 distinct CDR3 sequences, about two fifths of them appearing once. Sequenced sample: glioma tissue, nonneoplastic brain tissue, or PBMCs (not recorded which). These receptors came from a human donor with low-grade glioma or glioblastoma, undergoing nonglioma brain surgery, or in good health (not recorded which).

The chain carries TRBV4-1 and TRBJ2-1, with 9 positions matching TRBD2. Unmatched junction bases numbered 4, after V lost 0 bases and J lost 1 base. The germline V gene has CDR1 MGHRA and CDR2 YSYEKL. The CDR3 spans 17 residues. The CDR3 DNA sequence: TGCGCCAGCAGCCAAGATGCAGCGGGAGGATCCTACAATGAGCAGTTCTTC. Translating gives CASSQDAAGGSYNEQFF.

Many counts were recorded for this clonotype. The chain is built from TRBV27 and TRBJ2-7; perhaps TRBD1 as D (5 bases). The V gene's germline CDR1 is MNHEY and CDR2 SMNVEV (reference sequence). V was pared by 6 bases and J by 3 bases, with 15 bases between. The CDR3 covers 14 residues. The CDR3 protein is CASSNRSRVYEQYF. The CDR3 nucleotides are TGTGCCAGCAGCAACAGGTCCCGGGTCTACGAGCAGTACTTC.

Concerning this clonotype: At one boundary the junction diverges from the germline segment, which might be a read error. The chain employs TRBV28 and TRBJ1-3, with unresolved D. The CDR3 runs 15 residues. The germline gives CDR1 MDHEN, CDR2 SYDVKM. As DNA, the CDR3 is TGTGCCAGCAGTCCTTGGGGTAACGGTGGAAACACCATACATTTT. Translating it yields CASSPWGNGGNTIHF.

In its sample, this clonotype was seen many times. The V and J genes are TRBV7-2 and TRBJ1-1; D remains unclear. Germline assignment: CDR1 SGHTA and CDR2 FQGNSA. CDR3 length: 15 amino acids. Trimming shortened V by 1 base and J by 1 base, and 10 bases separated the two germline ends. The CDR3, as DNA: TGTGCCAGCAGCTTAGTGGGAAGAGGGAACACTGAAGCTTTCTTT. It encodes CASSLVGRGNTEAFF.

In regard to this clonotype: A much larger clonotype is one base distant, so this may be a read error. The CDR3 ends on some other residue instead of the conserved phenylalanine or tryptophan, so this is likely a read error. This CDR3 is CASSLGGNIQYL. The CDR3 DNA reads as TGTGCCAGCAGTTTAGGGGGAAACATTCAGTACCTC. This rearrangement joins TRBV12-3 or TRBV12-4 to TRBJ2-4; D uncertain. V dropped 1 base and J dropped 6 bases, with 4 bases sitting between them. This CDR3 has 12 residues.

At least ten counts were recorded for this clonotype. The chain employs TRBV28 and TRBJ2-3; D not certain. This CDR3 comprises 15 residues. The ends were cut back, 7 bases at V and 1 base at J, with 15 bases in the middle. CDR1 and CDR2 from the germline V gene are MDHEN and SYDVKM. The CDR3 protein is CASISSSSGTDTQYF. The CDR3 DNA reads as TGTGCCAGCATCAGCTCCTCCTCGGGCACAGATACGCAGTATTTT.

Turning to this clonotype: This may stem from a read error, because a much larger clone lies one nucleotide away. J is TRBJ2-1 and V is TRBV25-1; 11 bases are shared with TRBD2. CDR1 is MGHDK, CDR2 SYGVNS, per germline. This CDR3 comprises 13 residues. The chain's CDR3 is CASTSGRYNEQSF. CDR3 DNA sequence: TGTGCCAGCACTAGCGGGAGGTACAATGAGCAGTCCTTC.

This clonotype has just a few counts. The chain has TRBV27 and TRBJ2-3; 9 bases are a match to TRBD1. V lost 2 bases and J lost 0; bases outside the gene matches: 6. The length of the CDR3 is 17 residues. Germline assignment: CDR1 MNHEY and CDR2 SMNVEV (reference sequence). CDR3 loop: CASSLHGTGSSTDTQYF. The CDR3 DNA is TGTGCCAGCAGTTTACATGGGACAGGGAGTAGCACAGATACGCAGTATTTT.

This clonotype occurred a few times. This chain links TRBV15 with TRBJ2-1; 13 bases agree with TRBD2. This CDR3 comprises 14 residues. Germline V gene data show CDR1 as LNHNV and CDR2 as YYDKDF (reference sequence). V lost 6 bases, J lost 7 bases, and 3 bases stayed unmatched. CDR3 DNA sequence: TGTGCCACCAGTCCGGGACTAGCGGGAAATGAGCAGTTCTTC. Protein: CATSPGLAGNEQFF.

Notes on this clonotype: A much larger clone lies a single base off, so this may be a read error. The chain combines TRBV28 with TRBJ2-1; D might be TRBD2 (5 bases). Per germline, CDR1 MDHEN and CDR2 SYDVKM. The CDR3 is 13 residues long. The CDR3 loop is CASSNMGSNKQFF. In DNA form, the CDR3 reads TGTGCCAGCAGTAACATGGGGAGCAATAAGCAGTTCTTC.

V is TRBV7-9 and J is TRBJ1-2, with TRBD1 matching over 7 bases. CDR3 size: 15 residues. The trim removed 4 bases at V and 4 bases at J, leaving 9 bases unmatched. Looked up from germline, CDR1 is SEHNR and CDR2 is FQNEAQ (reference sequence). CDR3 sequence reads: CASSYPGQQIYGYTF. Written as DNA, the CDR3 is TGTGCCAGCAGCTATCCGGGACAGCAAATCTATGGCTACACCTTC.

V gene TRBV4-1 combines with J gene TRBJ1-4, with D possibly TRBD1 on 5 matching bases. The CDR3 contains 16 residues. Germline CDR1 is MGHRA and CDR2 is YSYEKL. With 0 bases removed from V and 5 bases from J, the gap between germline ends came to 13 bases. The CDR3 DNA is TGCGCCAGCAGCCAAGATACCCGCAGGGCAAATGAAAAACTGTTTTTT. Protein sequence: CASSQDTRRANEKLFF.

This clonotype was observed at least ten times. The V gene is TRBV20-1, the J gene TRBJ2-1, with D possibly being TRBD2 (6 bases). Trimming left V 6 bases short and J 7 bases short, with 10 bases between. The length of the CDR3 is 11 residues. Germline V gives CDR1 DFQATT, CDR2 SNEGSKA (reference sequence). The CDR3 loop reads CSAPRGNEQFF. The CDR3 DNA follows: TGCAGTGCCCCCCGGGGGAATGAGCAGTTCTTC.

A word on this clonotype: This may be a read error, as it is one base from a much larger clone. The chain employs TRBV20-1 and TRBJ2-1; TRBD2 matches at 10 bases. Germline lookup yields CDR1 DFQATT and CDR2 SNEGSKA (reference sequence). V lost 6 bases to trimming and J lost 8 bases; unmatched junction nucleotides: 10. The CDR3 is made up of 14 amino acids. This chain's CDR3 is CSAQAASGGDEQFF. CDR3 DNA sequence: TGCAGTGCCCAGGCGGCTAGCGGGGGCGATGAGCAGTTCTTC.

The chain recombines TRBV6-6 with TRBJ2-1; D may correspond to TRBD1 or TRBD2 (6 bases each). The CDR3 length is 15 residues. Trimming shortened V by 4 bases and J by 6 bases, and 16 bases separated the two germline ends. In germline, CDR1 is MNHNY, CDR2 SVGAGI (reference sequence). In nucleotides, the CDR3 is TGTGCCAGCAGTTTGTCCGGGGGCGGACTCAATGAGCAGTTCTTC. This translates into CASSLSGGGLNEQFF.

V usage is TRBV27 and J usage is TRBJ2-3; a possible D gene is TRBD2 (6 bases). CDR1 and CDR2 (germline): MNHEY, SMNVEV (reference sequence). This CDR3 is built from 14 residues. V lost 5 bases and J lost 10, with 19 bases in between. CDR3 sequence: CASSMTRGALAQYF. In DNA, the CDR3 is TGTGCCAGCAGTATGACACGCGGGGCCCTGGCGCAGTATTTT.

This clonotype occurred a few times. The chain joins TRBV15 to TRBJ2-6; no clear D. This CDR3 has 13 residues. CDR1 is LNHNV and CDR2 is YYDKDF in the germline V gene (reference sequence). The V and J ends lost 9 bases and 1 base respectively, with 7 bases between them. The CDR3 DNA reads as TGTGCCACGTCGGTGTCTGGGGCCAACGTCCTGACTTTC. The encoded protein is CATSVSGANVLTF.

The chain carries TRBV20-1 and TRBJ2-7; D is unresolved. CDR1 and CDR2 from the germline V gene are DFQATT and SNEGSKA (reference sequence). The CDR3 contains 13 residues. Deletions cut 1 base from V and 1 base from J, with 8 bases between. The CDR3 region is CSARGVASYEQYF. CDR3 DNA: TGCAGTGCTAGAGGGGTAGCTTCCTACGAGCAGTACTTC.

In its sample, this clonotype was seen a few times. V and J are TRBV12-3 or TRBV12-4 and TRBJ1-2, with D unclear. The CDR3 totals 14 residues. Trimming removed 5 bases from V and 1 base from J, with 11 bases in between. The DNA for the CDR3 is TGTGCCAGCAGTCGACATGGAAGTAACTATGGCTACACCTTC. This translates into CASSRHGSNYGYTF.

This clonotype appeared a few times. The CDR3 here is CSASLRRLPNSPLHF. As DNA, the CDR3 is TGCAGTGCTAGTCTGCGGCGGCTACCCAATTCACCCCTCCACTTT. The chain combines TRBV20-1 with TRBJ1-6; no clear D. Per the germline V gene, CDR1 is DFQATT and CDR2 is SNEGSKA (reference sequence). V was cut by 3 bases and J by 7 bases, with 16 bases left in between. The CDR3 has 15 residues.